The entry below gives a single T cell receptor (beta chain) sequence along with its context. Its antigen is unidentified. As defined, naive CD8 cells were CD45RO-negative and positively selected for CCR7, with terminally differentiated effector memory CD45RA+ cells excluded. CDR1 and CDR2 (germline): MNHEY, SVGAGI. The CDR3 has 14 residues. With 8 bases clipped from V and 6 bases from J, the junction kept 9 bases outside the gene matches. This sample was included in a study of shared clonotypes between healthy human individuals. Overall study: The composition of the donors was a couple of women and a few men aged 18 to 49. Each donor's CD8 memory used one plate, CD8 naive two, each CD4 subset three. Study observations and caveats: Clonotype sharing among donors was expected to depend on sequencing depth. Shared clonotypes across all four donors exceeded non-shared ones in generation probability.

Assay: immunoSEQ multiplex PCR; the TCRdb copy retains only in-frame clones and omits some. The sample consists of around 2.1 million clones, approximately 94% of them appearing once. This TCR was sampled from a young man in good health. Some clones in this sample may be carry-over from other donors' samples. Input material: naive CD8+ T cells from PBMCs. V usage is TRBV6-5 and J usage is TRBJ1-4; TRBD1 matches 7 bases. This CDR3 is CASAEDRWDEKLFF. DNA for the CDR3: TGTGCCAGCGCAGAGGACAGGTGGGATGAAAAACTGTTTTTT.